The entry below describes one T cell receptor beta chain. The antigen is undetermined. The data derive from a study of T cell responses to AZD1222 COVID-19 vaccine. TCRdb keeps only in-frame clones here, not all; method: immunoSEQ multiplex PCR. Of about 140,000 clones in the sample, roughly 93% were seen once. Study-level points and caveats: Vaccine-associated CD4 TCRs ranged over spike, dominating at 160-218 and 743-854. At baseline, just 6 or 7 AZD1222 recipients tested seropositive. When two AZD1222 doses had been given, Spike-specific TCR breadth and depth rose.

Trimming shortened V by 7 bases and J by 4 bases, and 11 bases separated the two germline ends. This CDR3 comprises 13 residues. The germline V gene encodes CDR1 MDHEN and CDR2 SYDVKM. Specimen: peripheral blood, collected on day 0 of MenACWY control vaccination. The J gene is TRBJ2-1, the V gene TRBV28; the D is unclear. This receptor was obtained from an adult in good health. As DNA, the CDR3 is TGTGCCAGCATGGTCGGCAGGTACAATGAGCAGTTCTTC. Protein product: CASMVGRYNEQFF.